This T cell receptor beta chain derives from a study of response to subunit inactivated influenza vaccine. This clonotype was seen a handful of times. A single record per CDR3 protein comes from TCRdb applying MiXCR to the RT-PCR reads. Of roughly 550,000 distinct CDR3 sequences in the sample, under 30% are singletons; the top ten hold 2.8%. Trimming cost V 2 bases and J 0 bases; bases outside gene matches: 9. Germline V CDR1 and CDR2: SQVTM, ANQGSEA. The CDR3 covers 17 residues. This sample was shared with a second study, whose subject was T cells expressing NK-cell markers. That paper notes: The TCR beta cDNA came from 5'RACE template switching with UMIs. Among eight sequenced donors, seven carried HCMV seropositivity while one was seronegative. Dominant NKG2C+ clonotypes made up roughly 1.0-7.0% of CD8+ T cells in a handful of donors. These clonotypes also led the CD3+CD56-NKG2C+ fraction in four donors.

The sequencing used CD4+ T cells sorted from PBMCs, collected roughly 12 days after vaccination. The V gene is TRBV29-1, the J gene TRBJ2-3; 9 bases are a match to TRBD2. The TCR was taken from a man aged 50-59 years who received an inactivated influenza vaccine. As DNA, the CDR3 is TGCAGCGTTGAAATAGGGCTAGCGGGAACTAGCACAGATACGCAGTATTTT. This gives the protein CSVEIGLAGTSTDTQYF.